This passage covers 20 T cell receptor beta chains from one sample sequenced in a study of OX40 agonist ivuxolimab in advanced cancers. The assay was immunoSEQ multiplex PCR, and TCRdb's table has in-frame clones only and misses some. The sample lists about 83,000 clones; 88% were seen once. The sample here was CD4+ or CD8+ T cells sorted from blood, taken in a trial of the OX40 agonist ivuxolimab. The receptor source for this set is an adult with an advanced solid tumor such as melanoma, head and neck, liver or kidney cancer.

In its sample, this clone was seen once. The J gene is TRBJ2-7, the V gene TRBV20-1; D is ambiguous. V lost 0 bases and J 5 bases, leaving 5 bases between the germline ends. Per the germline V gene, CDR1 is DFQATT and CDR2 is SNEGSKA (reference sequence). The CDR3 consists of 11 residues. DNA of the CDR3: TGCAGTGCTAGAGATCCCCACGAGCAGTACTTC. It translates to CSARDPHEQYF.

The V and J genes are TRBV18 and TRBJ1-2, with a possible D match to TRBD1 (5 bases). Germline V gives CDR1 KGHSH, CDR2 LQKENI. Trimming took off 2 bases at V and 8 bases at J, with 12 bases between the two ends. This CDR3 comprises 13 residues. The CDR3 region has the DNA TGTGCCAGCTCACCAGGAGGGGTCGGCGGCTACACCTTC. Amino acids: CASSPGGVGGYTF.

This rearrangement joins TRBV11-2 to TRBJ2-7, with D tentatively TRBD2 (5 bases). The CDR3 sequence is 13 residues long. CDR1 and CDR2 from the germline V gene are SGHAT and FQNNGV. Trimming pared 3 bases from V and 6 bases from J, leaving 12 bases between. In DNA, the CDR3 is TGTGCCAGCAGCTTCACGGGGATTATCGAGCAGTACTTC. The encoded protein is CASSFTGIIEQYF.

The chain employs TRBV19 and TRBJ2-2, with D tentatively TRBD1 (6 bases). The germline CDR1 and CDR2 sequences are LNHDA and SQIVND (reference sequence). The CDR3 is 15 amino acids. Trimming removed 4 bases from V and 1 base from J, with 10 bases in between. In nucleotides, the CDR3 is TGTGCCAGTAGTAAAGGGGGACAGAACACCGGGGAGCTGTTTTTT. Translated, it gives CASSKGGQNTGELFF.

This chain joins TRBV28 and TRBJ1-6, with TRBD1 matching 10 bases. With V trimmed by 6 bases and J by 10 bases, 15 bases remained unmatched. The CDR3 has 17 amino acids. Germline CDR1 and CDR2: MDHEN and SYDVKM. The chain's CDR3 is CASRGGQGRGYGSPLHF. In DNA, the CDR3 is TGTGCCAGCAGAGGGGGACAGGGGAGGGGGTACGGCTCACCCCTCCACTTT.

Only a few counts were recorded for this clone. J is TRBJ1-2 and V is TRBV29-1; D may be TRBD1 (5 bases). The CDR3 has 15 residues. V lost 8 bases and J 3 bases, leaving 22 bases between the germline ends. From germline, CDR1 is SQVTM and CDR2 ANQGSEA. The CDR3 spells CSSQLAGPSDYGYTF. The CDR3 region has the DNA TGCAGCTCCCAGTTAGCAGGGCCGTCGGACTATGGCTACACCTTC.

The chain links TRBV6-5 to TRBJ1-5; D may be TRBD1 (6 bases). Germline-derived CDR1 and CDR2 are MNHEY and SVGAGI. Trimming shortened V by 0 bases and J by 5 bases, and 11 bases separated the two germline ends. There are 15 residues in the CDR3. CDR3 protein: CASSYSRGRDQPQHF. CDR3 DNA sequence: TGTGCCAGCAGTTACTCCCGGGGGCGGGATCAGCCCCAGCATTTT.

To note about this clone: An end of the junction does not agree with germline; a read error may underlie this. The chain employs TRBV28 and TRBJ1-2, with 9 nucleotides matching TRBD1. This CDR3 contains 15 residues. The germline V gene encodes CDR1 MDHEN and CDR2 SYDVKM. CDR3 sequence reads: CASSFFNRGRRGPWF. Written as DNA, the CDR3 is TGTGCCAGCAGTTTCTTTAACAGGGGGCGCAGGGGCCCCTGGTTT.

J is TRBJ2-7 and V is TRBV5-1; D perhaps matches TRBD1 (6 bases). Germline values: CDR1 SGHRS, CDR2 YFSETQ. V was clipped by 3 bases and J by 0 bases, with 13 bases between them. The CDR3 has 15 amino acids. CDR3 nucleotide sequence: TGCGCCAGCAGCTCAGGGGATCCCGACTCCTACGAGCAGTACTTC. Translating gives CASSSGDPDSYEQYF.

This clone was counted a few times. The chain recombines TRBV27 with TRBJ2-1, with a tentative D call TRBD1 (6 bases). V was pared by 7 bases and J by 0 bases, with 13 bases between. Germline lookup yields CDR1 MNHEY and CDR2 SMNVEV (reference sequence). This CDR3 has 15 residues. The chain's CDR3 is CASIKQGSSYNEQFF. The CDR3, as DNA: TGTGCCAGCATTAAGCAGGGGAGCTCCTACAATGAGCAGTTCTTC.

This chain uses TRBV7-7 with TRBJ1-1; 8 bases map to TRBD1. Germline CDR1 reads SSHAT; CDR2 reads FNYEAQ (reference sequence). The CDR3 loop spans 13 amino acids. V lost 6 bases and J lost 3; bases outside the gene matches: 3. CDR3 sequence (DNA): TGTGCCAGCAGTTCGGACAGGGACACTGAAGCTTTCTTT. Translated, it gives CASSSDRDTEAFF.

The gene calls are TRBV30 and TRBJ1-2, with D possibly TRBD1 on 5 matching bases. Germline-derived CDR1 and CDR2 are GTSNPN and SVGIG (reference sequence). Trimming shortened V by 1 base and J by 11 bases, and 14 bases separated the two germline ends. The CDR3 contains 12 residues. For the CDR3, the DNA is TGTGCCTGGAGTGGAGGGACTCCTTTGTACACCTTC. Residues: CAWSGGTPLYTF.

The chain combines TRBV4-3 with TRBJ1-6; weak D call: TRBD1 (5 bases). Germline CDR1 reads LGHNA; CDR2 reads YSLEER. The CDR3 is 18 residues long. V was clipped by 0 bases and J by 4 bases, with 16 bases between them. CDR3 sequence: CASSQDPPVGRYNSPLHF. CDR3 sequence (DNA): TGCGCCAGCAGCCAAGATCCTCCGGTGGGACGGTATAATTCACCCCTCCACTTT.

The chain recombines TRBV7-8 with TRBJ1-3; possible D gene TRBD1, 5 bases. The V end was cut by 1 base, the J end by 8 bases, with 21 bases between. The germline V gene has CDR1 SGHVS and CDR2 FQNEAQ. The length of the CDR3 is 17 residues. For the CDR3, the DNA is TGTGCCAGCAGCTTAGGAAGCCCGGGGCAGGGAAGGGACACCATATATTTT. This encodes CASSLGSPGQGRDTIYF.

This clone was detected once. J is TRBJ1-2 and V is TRBV10-3; TRBD1 matches 7 bases. The CDR3 is made up of 17 amino acids. Unmatched junction bases numbered 25, after V lost 4 bases and J lost 14 bases. Germline-derived CDR1 and CDR2 are ENHRY and SYGVKD. The CDR3 is CAISGKEVVRDRPLLTF. The CDR3 coding sequence is TGTGCCATCAGTGGCAAGGAGGTGGTGCGGGACAGACCCTTACTAACCTTC.

Here the CDR3 reads CASMNWLQETQYF. DNA of the CDR3: TGTGCCAGCATGAATTGGCTCCAAGAGACCCAGTACTTC. The chain carries TRBV7-2 and TRBJ2-5; D call uncertain. Trimming left V 7 bases short and J 1 base short, with 10 bases between. The CDR3 loop spans 13 amino acids. CDR1 is SGHTA and CDR2 is FQGNSA in the germline V gene. The entire variable domain, with the rest obtained from reference TRBV7-2 and TRBJ2-5, is as follows: GAGVSQSPSNKVTEKGKDVELRCDPISGHTALYWYRQSLGQGLEFLIYFQGNSAPDKSGLPSDRFSAERTGGSVSTLTIQRTQQEDSAVYLCASMNWLQETQYFGPGTRLLVL.

The chain links TRBV25-1 to TRBJ2-2; TRBD1 or TRBD2 may be the D gene (5 bases each). This CDR3 has 14 residues. CDR1 MGHDK and CDR2 SYGVNS come from the germline V gene. The V gene lost 8 bases and the J gene lost 3 bases, with 13 bases spanning the gap. CDR3 residues: CASGAGRDTGELFF. The CDR3 region has the DNA TGTGCCAGCGGGGCAGGGCGGGACACCGGGGAGCTGTTTTTT.

V and J are TRBV12-5 and TRBJ2-3; 7 bases are a match to TRBD1. Germline V lookup: CDR1 LGHNT, CDR2 FRNRAP. The CDR3 totals 17 residues. V dropped 6 bases and J dropped 1; count of bases not matched to a gene: 13. The CDR3 reads CASGTGQYQSRTDTQYF. DNA of the CDR3: TGTGCTAGTGGGACGGGACAGTATCAGTCTCGCACAGATACGCAGTATTTT.

This clone has just a few counts. V gene TRBV30 combines with J gene TRBJ1-2; no definite D call. The CDR3 covers 15 residues. V lost 3 bases to trimming and J lost 2 bases, with 16 bases between them. Per the germline V gene, CDR1 is GTSNPN and CDR2 is SVGIG (reference sequence). CDR3 bases: TGTGCCTGGAGCCGGGGAAGGGAACGGAACTATGGCTACACCTTC. This gives the protein CAWSRGRERNYGYTF.

This clone was seen more than once but under ten times. This rearrangement joins TRBV2 to TRBJ2-5; tentatively, D is TRBD1 (5 bases). V was shortened by 8 bases and J by 4 bases, with 14 bases between the two germline ends. Germline V lookup: CDR1 SNHLY, CDR2 FYNNEI. The CDR3 length is 13 residues. CDR3 bases: TGTGCCAGCCGCAGGGATCAGCGAGAGACCCAGTACTTC. This sequence encodes CASRRDQRETQYF.